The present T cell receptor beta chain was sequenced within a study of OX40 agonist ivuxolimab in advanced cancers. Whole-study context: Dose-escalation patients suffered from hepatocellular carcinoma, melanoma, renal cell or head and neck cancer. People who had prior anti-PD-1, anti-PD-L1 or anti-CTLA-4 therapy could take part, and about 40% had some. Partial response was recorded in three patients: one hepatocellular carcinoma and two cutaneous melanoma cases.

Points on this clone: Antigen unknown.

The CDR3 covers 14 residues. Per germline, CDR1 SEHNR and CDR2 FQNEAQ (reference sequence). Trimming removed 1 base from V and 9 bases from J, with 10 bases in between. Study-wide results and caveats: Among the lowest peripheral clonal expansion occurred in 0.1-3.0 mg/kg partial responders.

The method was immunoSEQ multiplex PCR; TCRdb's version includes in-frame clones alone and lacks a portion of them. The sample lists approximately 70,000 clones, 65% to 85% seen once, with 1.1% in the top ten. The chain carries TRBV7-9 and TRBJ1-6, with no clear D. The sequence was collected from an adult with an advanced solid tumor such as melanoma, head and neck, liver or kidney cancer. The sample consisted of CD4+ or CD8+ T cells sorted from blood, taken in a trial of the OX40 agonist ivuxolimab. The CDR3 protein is CASSLEGSLSPLHF. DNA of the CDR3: TGTGCCAGCAGCTTAGAGGGCAGTCTTTCACCCCTCCACTTT.